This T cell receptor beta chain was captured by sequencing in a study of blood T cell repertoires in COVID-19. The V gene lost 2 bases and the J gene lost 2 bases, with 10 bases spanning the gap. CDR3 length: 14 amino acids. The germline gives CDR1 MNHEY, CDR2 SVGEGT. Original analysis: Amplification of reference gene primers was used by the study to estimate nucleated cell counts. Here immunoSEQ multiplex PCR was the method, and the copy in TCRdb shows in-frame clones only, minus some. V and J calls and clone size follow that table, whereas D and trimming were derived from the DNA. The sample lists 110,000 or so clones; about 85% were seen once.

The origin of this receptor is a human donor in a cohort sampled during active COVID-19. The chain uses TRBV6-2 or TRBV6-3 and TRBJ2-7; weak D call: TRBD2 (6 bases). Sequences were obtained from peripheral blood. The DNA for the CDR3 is TGTGCCAGCAGTTACCGGACGGGGGCCTACGAGCAGTACTTC. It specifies CASSYRTGAYEQYF.